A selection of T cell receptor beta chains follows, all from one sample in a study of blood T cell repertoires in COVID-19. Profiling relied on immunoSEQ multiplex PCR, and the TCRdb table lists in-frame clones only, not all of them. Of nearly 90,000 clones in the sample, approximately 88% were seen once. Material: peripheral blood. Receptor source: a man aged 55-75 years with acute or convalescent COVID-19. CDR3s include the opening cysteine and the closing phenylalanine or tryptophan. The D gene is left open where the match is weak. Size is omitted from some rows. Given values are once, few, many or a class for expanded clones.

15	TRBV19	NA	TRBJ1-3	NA	TGTGCCAGTAGTCTCATTCGGGTAGCTGGAAACACCATATATTTT	CASSLIRVAGNTIYF
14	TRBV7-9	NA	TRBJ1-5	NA	TGTGCCAGCAGCTTAGCGAACGGGGGTCAGCCCCAGCATTTT	CASSLANGGQPQHF
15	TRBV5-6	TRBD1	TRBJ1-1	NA	TGTGCCAGCAGCCCCATGGGCAGGGGGATCACTGAAGCTTTCTTT	CASSPMGRGITEAFF
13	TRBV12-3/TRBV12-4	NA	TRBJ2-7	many	TGTGCCAGCAGTACTGAACTAGTGGGCGAGCAGTACTTC	CASSTELVGEQYF
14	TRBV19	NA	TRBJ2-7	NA	TGTGCCAGTAGTGCTGGACTGTTGTTGGACGAGCAGTACTTC	CASSAGLLLDEQYF
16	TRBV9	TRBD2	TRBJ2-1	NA	TGTGCCAGCAGCGTCTTAGCGGGGCCAACCTACAATGAGCAGTTCTTC	CASSVLAGPTYNEQFF
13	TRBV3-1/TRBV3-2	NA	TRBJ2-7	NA	TGTGCCAGCAGCCCCGTTAAGACTGGCGAGCAGTACTTC	CASSPVKTGEQYF
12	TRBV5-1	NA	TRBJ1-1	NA	TGCGCCAGCAGCTTGGAGAGCACTGAAGCTTTCTTT	CASSLESTEAFF
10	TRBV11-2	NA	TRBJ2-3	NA	TGTGCCAGCAGCCTACGTACGCAGTATTTT	CASSLRTQYF
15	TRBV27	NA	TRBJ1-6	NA	TGTGCCAGCAGAGCCGGACAGACTCCTAATTCACCCCTCCACTTT	CASRAGQTPNSPLHF
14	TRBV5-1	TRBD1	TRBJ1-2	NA	TGCGCCAGCAGCTTGGAAACAGGGGTCTATGGCTACACCTTC	CASSLETGVYGYTF
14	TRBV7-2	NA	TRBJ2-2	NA	TGTGCCAGCAGCTTAGCTCAGAACACCGGGGAGCTGTTTTTT	CASSLAQNTGELFF
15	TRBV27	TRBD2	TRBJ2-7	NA	TGTGCCAGCAGCCTCGGGGGACTAGCAGGCTACGAGCAGTACTTC	CASSLGGLAGYEQYF
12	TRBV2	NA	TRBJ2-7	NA	TGTGCCAGCAGTGAGGGCAGCTACGAGCAGTACTTC	CASSEGSYEQYF
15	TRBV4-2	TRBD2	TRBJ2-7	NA	TGTGCCAGCAGCCTCGAGCGGGGGGCCACCTACGAGCAGTACTTC	CASSLERGATYEQYF
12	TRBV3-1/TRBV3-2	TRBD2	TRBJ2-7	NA	TGTGCCAGCAGCCAAGAAGGGACTAGCGTTGTCTTC	CASSQEGTSVVF
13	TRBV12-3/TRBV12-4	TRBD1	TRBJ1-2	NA	TGTGCCAGCAGTCGAAGACAGGGGAATGGCTACACCTTC	CASSRRQGNGYTF
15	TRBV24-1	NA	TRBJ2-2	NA	TGTGCCACCAGTGATTTTGCGGAGAACACCGGGGAGCTGTTTTTT	CATSDFAENTGELFF
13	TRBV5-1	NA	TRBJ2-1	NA	TGCGCCAGCAGCCTGGGGCGGGGGCTTGAGCAGTTCTTC	CASSLGRGLEQFF
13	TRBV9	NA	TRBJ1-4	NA	TGTGCCAGCAGACCCGAAGGGGGGGGAAAACTGTTTTTT	CASRPEGGGKLFF
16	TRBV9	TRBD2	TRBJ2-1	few	TGTGCCAGCAGCGCCGCGACTAGCGGGGGGGTGAATGAGCAGTTCTTC	CASSAATSGGVNEQFF
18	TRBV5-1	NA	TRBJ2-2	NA	TGCGCCAGCAGCTTGGTAGCGGAGGTTTACGCGAACACCGGGGAGCTGTTTTTT	CASSLVAEVYANTGELFF
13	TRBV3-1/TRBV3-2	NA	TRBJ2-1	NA	TGTGCCAGCAGCCCGAGGATTTACGTTGAGCAGTTCTTC	CASSPRIYVEQFF
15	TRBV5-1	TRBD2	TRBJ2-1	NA	TGCGCCAGCACCCAAACTAGCGGGGGGGCCGGGGAGCAGTTCTTC	CASTQTSGGAGEQFF
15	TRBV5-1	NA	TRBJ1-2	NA	TGCGCCAGCAGCTTCTCTGGGGGCTCTAACTATGGCTACACCTTC	CASSFSGGSNYGYTF
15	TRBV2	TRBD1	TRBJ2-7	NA	TGTGCCAGCAGTGAAGGGGGACAGGGGAACTACGAGCAGTACTTC	CASSEGGQGNYEQYF
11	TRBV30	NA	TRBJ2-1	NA	TGTGCCTGGCTACAGGGTAGGAGTCAGTTCTTC	CAWLQGRSQFF
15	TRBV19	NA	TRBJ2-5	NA	TGTGCCAGTAGTGTGGAGGGGGCGAAATATGAGACCCAGTACTTC	CASSVEGAKYETQYF
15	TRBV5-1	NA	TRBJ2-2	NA	TGCGCCAGCAGCTTGTTGACTCCTGGGACCGGGGAGCTGTTTTTT	CASSLLTPGTGELFF
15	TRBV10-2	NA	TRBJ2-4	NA	TGCGCCAGCCTTTTCGGTCTAATAGCCAAAAACATTCAGTACTTC	CASLFGLIAKNIQYF
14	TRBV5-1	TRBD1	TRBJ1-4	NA	TGCGCCAGCAGCTTCGGGACAGGGGATGAAAAACTGTTTTTT	CASSFGTGDEKLFF
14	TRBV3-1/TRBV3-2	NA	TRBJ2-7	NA	TGTGCCAGCAGCCAGGGGGAGGTAGGTGGGGAGCAGTACTTC	CASSQGEVGGEQYF
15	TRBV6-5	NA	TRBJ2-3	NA	TGTGCCAGCGGGCGGTCGGGACACAGCACAGATACGCAGTATTTT	CASGRSGHSTDTQYF
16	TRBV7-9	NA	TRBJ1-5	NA	TGTGCCAGCAGCTTATGGGCAGGGGTGGACAATCAGCCCCAGCATTTT	CASSLWAGVDNQPQHF
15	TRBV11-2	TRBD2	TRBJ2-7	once	TGTGCCAGCAGCTTAGGCGGACTAGGTCACTACGAGCAGTACTTC	CASSLGGLGHYEQYF
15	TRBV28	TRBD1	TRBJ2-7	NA	TGTGCCAGCAACCACCAGGGACAGGGTGCCTACGAGCAGTACTTC	CASNHQGQGAYEQYF
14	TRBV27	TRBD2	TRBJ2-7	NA	TGTGCCAGCAGTTTAGCGGGAGGGACCTACGAGCAGTACTTC	CASSLAGGTYEQYF
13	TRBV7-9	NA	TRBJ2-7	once	TGTGCCAGCATTCCATCGCCGGGTTACGAGCAGTACTTC	CASIPSPGYEQYF
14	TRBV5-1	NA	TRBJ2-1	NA	TGCGCCAGCAGCTTGGGGCAGGGGTCCAATGAGCAGTTCTTC	CASSLGQGSNEQFF
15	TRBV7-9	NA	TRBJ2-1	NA	TGTGCCAGCAGCTTTACTACTGGACTCCGCAATGAGCAGTTCTTC	CASSFTTGLRNEQFF